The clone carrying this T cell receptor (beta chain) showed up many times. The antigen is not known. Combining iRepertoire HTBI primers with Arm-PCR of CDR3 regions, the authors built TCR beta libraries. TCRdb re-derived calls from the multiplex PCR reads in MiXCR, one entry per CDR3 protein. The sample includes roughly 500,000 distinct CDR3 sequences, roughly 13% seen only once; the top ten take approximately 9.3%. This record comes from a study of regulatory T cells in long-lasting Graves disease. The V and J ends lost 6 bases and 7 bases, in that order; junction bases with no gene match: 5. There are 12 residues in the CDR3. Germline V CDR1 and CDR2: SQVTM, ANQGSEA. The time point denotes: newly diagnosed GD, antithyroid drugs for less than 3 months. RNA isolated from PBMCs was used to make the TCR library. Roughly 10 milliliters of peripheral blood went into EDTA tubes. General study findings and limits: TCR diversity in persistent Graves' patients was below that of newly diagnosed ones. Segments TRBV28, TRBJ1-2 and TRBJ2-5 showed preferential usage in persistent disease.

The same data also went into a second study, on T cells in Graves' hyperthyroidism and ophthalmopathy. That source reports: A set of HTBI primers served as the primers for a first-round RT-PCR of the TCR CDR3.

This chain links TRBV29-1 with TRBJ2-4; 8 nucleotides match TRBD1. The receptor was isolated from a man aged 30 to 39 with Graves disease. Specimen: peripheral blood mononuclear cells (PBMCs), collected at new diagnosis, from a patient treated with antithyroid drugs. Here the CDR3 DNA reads TGCAGCGTGGGTGGACAGGGTAACATTCAGTACTTC. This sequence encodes CSVGGQGNIQYF.